This TCR beta chain was captured in a study of T cell clonotyping in hematopoietic cell transplantation. Study-wide results and caveats: After transplant, recipient diversity fell while pathologically expanded clonotypes grew through day 180. Graft donor and pretransplant recipient Inverse Simpson Index values predicted broader posttransplant TCR diversity.

Germline V gives CDR1 LGHNA, CDR2 YSLEER. The CDR3 is 16 amino acids. Trimming removed 0 bases at V and 3 bases at J, with 12 bases between. A remark on this clone: Its antigen is not known.

Generated by immunoSEQ multiplex PCR, the TCRdb table keeps only in-frame clones and is missing some. The data contain 12,000 or so clones, about half of them singletons. The TCR sequence derives from a man between 50 and 59 years old in good health. Some clones in this sample may be carry-over from other donors' samples. The V and J genes are TRBV4-3 and TRBJ1-3, with a possible D match to TRBD1 (6 bases). The sequenced sample was peripheral blood mononuclear cells. The CDR3 nucleotides are TGCGCCAGCAGCCAAGATTCAGGGGCTGGTGGAAACACCATATATTTT. Translated, it gives CASSQDSGAGGNTIYF.